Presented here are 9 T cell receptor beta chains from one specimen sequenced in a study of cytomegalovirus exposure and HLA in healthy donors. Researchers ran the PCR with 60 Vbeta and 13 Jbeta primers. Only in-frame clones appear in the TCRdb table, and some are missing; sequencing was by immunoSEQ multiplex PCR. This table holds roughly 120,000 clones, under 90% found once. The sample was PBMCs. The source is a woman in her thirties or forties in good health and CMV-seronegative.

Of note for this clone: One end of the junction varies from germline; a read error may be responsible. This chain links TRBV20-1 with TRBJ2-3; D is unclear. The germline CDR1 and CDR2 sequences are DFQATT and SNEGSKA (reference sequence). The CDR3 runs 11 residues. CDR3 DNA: TGCAGTGCTCAGTCGACTGCCGCAGTATCTTTT. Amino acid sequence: CSAQSTAAVSF.

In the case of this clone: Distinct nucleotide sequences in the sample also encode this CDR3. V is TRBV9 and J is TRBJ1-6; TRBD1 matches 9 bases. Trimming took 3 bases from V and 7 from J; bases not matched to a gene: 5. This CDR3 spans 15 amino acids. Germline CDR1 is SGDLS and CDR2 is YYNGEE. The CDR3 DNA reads TGTGCCAGCAGCGACGGACAGGGGTGGAATTCACCCCTCCACTTT. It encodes CASSDGQGWNSPLHF.

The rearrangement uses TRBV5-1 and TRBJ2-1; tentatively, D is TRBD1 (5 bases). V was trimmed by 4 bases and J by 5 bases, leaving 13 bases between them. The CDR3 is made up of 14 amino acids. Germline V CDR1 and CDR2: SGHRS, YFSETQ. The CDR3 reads CASSQDKTHNEQFF. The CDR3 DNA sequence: TGCGCCAGCAGCCAGGACAAAACCCACAATGAGCAGTTCTTC.

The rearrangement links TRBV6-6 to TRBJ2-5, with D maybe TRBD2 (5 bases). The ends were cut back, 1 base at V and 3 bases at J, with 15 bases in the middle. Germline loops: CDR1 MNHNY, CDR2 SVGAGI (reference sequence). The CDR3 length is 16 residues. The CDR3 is CASSYWADPTKETQYF. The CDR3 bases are TGTGCCAGCAGTTACTGGGCGGATCCGACTAAAGAGACCCAGTACTTC.

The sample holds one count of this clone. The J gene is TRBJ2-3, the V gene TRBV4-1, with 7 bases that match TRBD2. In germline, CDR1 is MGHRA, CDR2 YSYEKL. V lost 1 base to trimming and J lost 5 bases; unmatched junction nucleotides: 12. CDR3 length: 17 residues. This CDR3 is CASSQVVVGGPEDTQYF. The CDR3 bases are TGCGCCAGCAGCCAAGTGGTTGTGGGAGGGCCCGAAGATACGCAGTATTTT.

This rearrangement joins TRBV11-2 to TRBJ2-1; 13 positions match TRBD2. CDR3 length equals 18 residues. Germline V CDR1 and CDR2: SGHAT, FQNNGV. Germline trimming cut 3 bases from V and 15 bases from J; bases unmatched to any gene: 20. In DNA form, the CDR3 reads TGTGCCAGCAGCTTTGGCAACGCTTCCGGGACTAGCGGGATTGAACGGTTCTTC. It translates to CASSFGNASGTSGIERFF.

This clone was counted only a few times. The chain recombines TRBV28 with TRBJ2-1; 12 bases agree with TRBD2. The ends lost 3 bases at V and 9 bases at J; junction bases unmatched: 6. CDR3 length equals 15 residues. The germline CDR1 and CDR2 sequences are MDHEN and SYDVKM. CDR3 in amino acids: CASSFASGRAGEQFF. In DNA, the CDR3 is TGTGCCAGCAGTTTCGCTAGCGGGAGGGCTGGTGAGCAGTTCTTC.

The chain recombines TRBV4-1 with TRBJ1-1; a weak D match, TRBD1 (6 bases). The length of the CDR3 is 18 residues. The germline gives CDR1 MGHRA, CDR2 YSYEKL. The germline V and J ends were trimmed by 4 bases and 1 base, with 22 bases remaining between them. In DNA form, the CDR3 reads TGCGCCAGCAGCCTACTAGCCTCGGGGGGGGCGCAGAACACTGAAGCTTTCTTT. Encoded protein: CASSLLASGGAQNTEAFF.

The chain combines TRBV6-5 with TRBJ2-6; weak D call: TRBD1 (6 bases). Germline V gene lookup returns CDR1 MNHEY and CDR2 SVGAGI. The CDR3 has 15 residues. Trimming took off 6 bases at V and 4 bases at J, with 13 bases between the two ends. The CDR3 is CASSKQGSGANVLTF. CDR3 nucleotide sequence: TGTGCCAGCAGCAAACAGGGATCCGGGGCCAACGTCCTGACTTTC.